The 13 T cell receptor beta chains listed next were all sequenced from one sample in a study of patients and donors after allogeneic stem cell transplantation. TCRdb used MiXCR to reprocess the RT-PCR reads, holding one entry per CDR3 protein. The sample contains about 89,000 distinct CDR3 sequences, around 49% of which appear only once. The sequenced sample consisted of blood, either unsorted or a sorted T cell fraction (not recorded which). All receptors come from a human donor who was either an allogeneic HSCT recipient or a stem cell or donor lymphocyte infusion donor (not recorded which). It is not recorded whose cells these are; they may come from a transplant donor.

The rearrangement links TRBV6-2 or TRBV6-3 to TRBJ1-1; D is perhaps TRBD1 (6 bases). Germline CDR1 reads MNHEY; CDR2 reads SVGEGT. The CDR3 is 15 amino acids. Deletions cut 2 bases from V and 0 bases from J, with 10 bases between. The CDR3 reads CASSYVDSMNTEAFF. The CDR3 nucleotides are TGTGCCAGCAGTTACGTGGACAGCATGAACACTGAAGCTTTCTTT.

This clonotype has a handful of counts. The chain links TRBV12-3 or TRBV12-4 to TRBJ1-5, with 9 bases aligning to TRBD1. This CDR3 comprises 15 residues. Losses at the gene ends were 1 base for V and 4 bases for J; bases not matched to a gene: 2. DNA for the CDR3: TGTGCCAGCAGTTTAGGGGACAGGGAGAATCAGCCCCAGCATTTT. It is translated as CASSLGDRENQPQHF.

J is TRBJ1-1 and V is TRBV25-1, with D tentatively TRBD1 (5 bases). There are 11 residues in the CDR3. The V end lost 0 bases, the J end lost 11 bases, and 7 bases lay between the germline ends. Per the germline V gene, CDR1 is MGHDK and CDR2 is SYGVNS. In nucleotides, the CDR3 is TGTGCCAGCAGTGAATATGGGACGGCTTTCTTT. It is translated as CASSEYGTAFF.

The chain carries TRBV12-3 or TRBV12-4 and TRBJ1-3; D remains unclear. V was trimmed by 1 base and J by 4 bases, leaving 14 bases between them. The CDR3 length is 16 residues. The CDR3 nucleotides read TGTGCCAGCAGTTTAGGTTGGACGGCTAAAGGAAACACCATATATTTT. It codes for CASSLGWTAKGNTIYF.

This chain joins TRBV10-3 and TRBJ1-2, with 10 nucleotides matching TRBD1. This CDR3 comprises 14 residues. With V trimmed by 7 bases and J by 4 bases, 6 bases remained unmatched. Germline assignment: CDR1 ENHRY and CDR2 SYGVKD. The CDR3 spells CAITGTGVGYGYTF. In DNA, the CDR3 is TGTGCCATCACTGGGACAGGGGTTGGCTATGGCTACACCTTC.

The genes are TRBV11-2 and TRBJ2-1; either TRBD1 or TRBD2 may supply D (5 bases each). Per the germline V gene, CDR1 is SGHAT and CDR2 is FQNNGV. V was cut by 5 bases and J by 9 bases, with 20 bases left in between. The CDR3 contains 15 residues. CDR3 region: CASSPTKGTNFEQFF. The CDR3 nucleotides read TGTGCCAGCAGCCCTACGAAGGGGACCAACTTTGAGCAGTTCTTC.

V and J are TRBV4-3 and TRBJ1-6; no clear D gene. Trimming took 0 bases from V and 7 from J, leaving 19 bases between them. The CDR3 has 18 amino acids. Germline V gives CDR1 LGHNA, CDR2 YSLEER. CDR3 sequence reads: CASSQDGGGGRMNSPLHF. DNA for the CDR3: TGCGCCAGCAGCCAAGATGGAGGTGGAGGCAGGATGAATTCACCCCTCCACTTT.

V gene TRBV24-1 combines with J gene TRBJ1-2; D not resolved. The length of the CDR3 is 11 residues. CDR1 is KGHDR, CDR2 SFDVKD, per germline. The V end was cut by 3 bases, the J end by 2 bases, with 0 bases between. CDR3 sequence: CATSDNYGYTF. In DNA form, the CDR3 reads TGTGCCACCAGTGATAACTATGGCTACACCTTC.

This clonotype has a handful of counts. The gene calls are TRBV6-5 and TRBJ1-6; a weak D match, TRBD1 (5 bases). CDR3 size: 15 residues. Trimming left V 1 base short and J 4 bases short, with 8 bases between. The V gene's germline CDR1 is MNHEY and CDR2 SVGAGI. CDR3 sequence reads: CASSYFRDYNSPLHF. The CDR3 bases are TGTGCCAGCAGTTACTTCAGGGATTATAATTCACCCCTCCACTTT.

The genes are TRBV12-3 or TRBV12-4 and TRBJ2-2, with D possibly being TRBD1 (7 bases). The CDR3 length is 15 residues. The V and J ends lost 6 bases and 2 bases respectively, with 13 bases between them. The CDR3 bases are TGTGCCAGCAGACGACAGGGAGGAAACACCGGGGAGCTGTTTTTT. Amino acid sequence: CASRRQGGNTGELFF.

The chain recombines TRBV6-5 with TRBJ1-2; D not certain. The CDR3 spans 14 residues. Trimming removed 3 bases at V and 3 bases at J, with 11 bases between. Germline V gene sequence: CDR1 MNHEY, CDR2 SVGAGI. Written as DNA, the CDR3 is TGTGCCAGCAGTTATGGGCAAGGACACTATGGCTACACCTTC. Translation gives CASSYGQGHYGYTF.

This clonotype has ten or more counts. The V call is TRBV20-1, the J call TRBJ1-2; TRBD1 agrees at 7 bases. This CDR3 comprises 14 residues. Germline CDR1 DFQATT, CDR2 SNEGSKA (reference sequence). After removal of 6 bases from V and 0 bases from J, the junction contained 7 bases not matched to a gene. CDR3 amino acids: CSAGPGTANYGYTF. The CDR3 DNA follows: TGCAGTGCCGGACCCGGGACAGCTAACTATGGCTACACCTTC.

This clonotype was seen just once. This sequence joins TRBV5-5 and TRBJ1-1; D is perhaps TRBD1 (5 bases). The CDR3 runs to 14 residues. The V gene lost 0 bases and the J gene lost 4 bases, with 10 bases spanning the gap. Germline CDR1 is SGHKS and CDR2 is YYEKEE (reference sequence). The CDR3 sequence: CASSLVGARTEAFF. As DNA, the CDR3 is TGTGCCAGCAGCTTGGTAGGGGCGCGCACTGAAGCTTTCTTT. Using reference TRBV5-5 and TRBJ1-1 for the parts outside the CDR3, the full variable domain is DAGVTQSPTHLIKTRGQQVTLRCSPISGHKSVSWYQQVLGQGPQFIFQYYEKEERGRGNFPDRFSARQFPNYSSELNVNALLLGDSALYLCASSLVGARTEAFFGQGTRLTVV.